This T cell receptor beta chain emerged from a study of PD-1 blockade in classical Hodgkin lymphoma. Whole-study findings and limits: The baseline diversity of complete responders showed similarity to that of newly diagnosed patients. Prior therapy or disease activity may underlie the repertoire differences, whose causes remain undefined.

Indicated time point: cycle 4 day 1 (C4D1), after less than seven weeks of nivolumab. Brentuximab vedotin exposure varied among the patients, all of whom had relapsed after autologous stem cell transplantation. This table comes from immunoSEQ multiplex PCR, and its TCRdb copy is limited to in-frame clones, with some not included. The table includes over 85,000 clones, 90% detected once. CDR3 length: 16 amino acids. In germline, CDR1 is MNHNS, CDR2 SASEGT. V was pared by 4 bases and J by 0 bases, with 13 bases between. Note on this clone: Its antigen is unknown.

The sequencing used peripheral blood mononuclear cells (PBMCs), collected before the fourth cycle of nivolumab. The chain is built from TRBV6-1 and TRBJ1-3; tentative D call: TRBD1 (5 bases). This TCR was sampled from a human donor with classical Hodgkin lymphoma. This CDR3 reads CASSVLGLNSGNTIYF. DNA of the CDR3: TGTGCCAGCAGTGTCTTGGGACTGAACTCTGGAAACACCATATATTTT.